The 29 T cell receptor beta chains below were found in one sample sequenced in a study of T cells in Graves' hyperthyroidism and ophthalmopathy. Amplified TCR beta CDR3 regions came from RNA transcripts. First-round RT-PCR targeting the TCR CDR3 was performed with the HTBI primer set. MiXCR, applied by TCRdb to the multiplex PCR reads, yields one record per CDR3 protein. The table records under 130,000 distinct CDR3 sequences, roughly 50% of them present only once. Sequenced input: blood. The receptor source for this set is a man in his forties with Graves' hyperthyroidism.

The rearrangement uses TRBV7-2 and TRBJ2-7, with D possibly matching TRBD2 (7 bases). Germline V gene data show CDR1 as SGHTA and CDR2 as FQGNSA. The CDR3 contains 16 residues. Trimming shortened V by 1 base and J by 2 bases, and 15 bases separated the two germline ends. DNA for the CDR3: TGTGCCAGCAGCTTAGGTATCACGGGGGGCCCCTACGAGCAGTACTTC. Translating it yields CASSLGITGGPYEQYF. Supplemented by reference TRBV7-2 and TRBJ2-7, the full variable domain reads GAGVSQSPSNKVTEKGKDVELRCDPISGHTALYWYRQSLGQGLEFLIYFQGNSAPDKSGLPSDRFSAERTGGSVSTLTIQRTQQEDSAVYLCASSLGITGGPYEQYFGPGTRLTVT.

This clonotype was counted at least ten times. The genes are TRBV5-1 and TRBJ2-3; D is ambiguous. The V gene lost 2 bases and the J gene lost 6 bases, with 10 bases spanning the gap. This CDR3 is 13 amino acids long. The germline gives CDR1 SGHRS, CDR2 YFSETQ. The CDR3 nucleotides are TGCGCCAGCAGCTTAGGAAAGTCGGATACGCAGTATTTT. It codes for CASSLGKSDTQYF. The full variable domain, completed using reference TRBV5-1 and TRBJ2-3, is KAGVTQTPRYLIKTRGQQVTLSCSPISGHRSVSWYQQTPGQGLQFLFEYFSETQRNKGNFPGRFSGRQFSNSRSEMNVSTLELGDSALYLCASSLGKSDTQYFGPGTRLTVL.

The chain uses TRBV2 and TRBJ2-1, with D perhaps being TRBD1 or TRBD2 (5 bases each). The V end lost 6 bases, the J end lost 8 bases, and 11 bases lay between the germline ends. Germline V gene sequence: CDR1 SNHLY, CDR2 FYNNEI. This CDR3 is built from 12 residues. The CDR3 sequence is CASSWGMDEQFF. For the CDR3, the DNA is TGTGCCAGCAGCTGGGGGATGGATGAGCAGTTCTTC.

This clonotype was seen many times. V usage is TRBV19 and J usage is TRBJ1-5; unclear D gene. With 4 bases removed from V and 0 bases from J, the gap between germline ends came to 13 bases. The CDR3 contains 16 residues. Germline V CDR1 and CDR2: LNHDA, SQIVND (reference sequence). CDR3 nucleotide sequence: TGTGCCAGTAGTAATCCTCGCGGAGATAGCAATCAGCCCCAGCATTTT. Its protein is CASSNPRGDSNQPQHF.

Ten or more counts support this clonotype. The CDR3 sequence: CASSVGGGANVLTF. The CDR3, as DNA: TGTGCCAGCAGTGTCGGAGGTGGGGCCAACGTCCTGACTTTC. The V and J genes are TRBV6-1 and TRBJ2-6; D perhaps matches TRBD2 (5 bases). Germline V lookup: CDR1 MNHNS, CDR2 SASEGT. V lost 4 bases, J lost 3 bases, and 7 bases lay in between. This CDR3 spans 14 amino acids.

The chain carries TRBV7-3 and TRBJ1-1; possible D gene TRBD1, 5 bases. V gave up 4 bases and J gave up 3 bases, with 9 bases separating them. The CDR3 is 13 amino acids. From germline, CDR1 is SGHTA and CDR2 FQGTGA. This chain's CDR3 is CASSSSGYTEAFF. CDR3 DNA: TGTGCCAGCAGCTCCTCAGGGTACACTGAAGCTTTCTTT.

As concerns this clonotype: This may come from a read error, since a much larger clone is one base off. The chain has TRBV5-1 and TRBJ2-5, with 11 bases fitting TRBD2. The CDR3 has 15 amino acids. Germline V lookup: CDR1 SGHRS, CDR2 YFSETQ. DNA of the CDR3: TGCGCCAGCAGCTGGGGACTAGCGGAGCAAGGGACCCAGTACTTC. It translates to CASSWGLAEQGTQYF.

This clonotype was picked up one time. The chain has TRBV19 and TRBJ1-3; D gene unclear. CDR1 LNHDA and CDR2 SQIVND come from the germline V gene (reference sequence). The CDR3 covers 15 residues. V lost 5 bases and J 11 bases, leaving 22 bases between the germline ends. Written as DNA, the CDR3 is TGTGCCAGTAGTTGGACTCAGAGCTCTGGAGACGCCATATATTTT. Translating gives CASSWTQSSGDAIYF.

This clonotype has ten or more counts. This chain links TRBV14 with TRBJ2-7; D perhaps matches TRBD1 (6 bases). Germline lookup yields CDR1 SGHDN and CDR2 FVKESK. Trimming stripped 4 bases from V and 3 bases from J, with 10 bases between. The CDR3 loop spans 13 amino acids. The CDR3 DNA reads TGTGCCAGCAGCCTGGGACAAGTCTACGAGCAGTACTTC. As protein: CASSLGQVYEQYF.

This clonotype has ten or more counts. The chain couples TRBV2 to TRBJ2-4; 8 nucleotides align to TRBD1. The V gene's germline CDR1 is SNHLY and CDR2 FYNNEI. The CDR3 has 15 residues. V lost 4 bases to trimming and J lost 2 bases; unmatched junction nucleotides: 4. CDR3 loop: CASSVQGGTKNIQYF. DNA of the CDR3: TGTGCCAGCAGTGTACAGGGGGGAACCAAAAACATTCAGTACTTC. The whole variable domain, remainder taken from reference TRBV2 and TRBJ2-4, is EPEVTQTPSHQVTQMGQEVILRCVPISNHLYFYWYRQILGQKVEFLVSFYNNEISEKSEIFDDQFSVERPDGSNFTLKIRSTKLEDSAMYFCASSVQGGTKNIQYFGAGTRLSVL.

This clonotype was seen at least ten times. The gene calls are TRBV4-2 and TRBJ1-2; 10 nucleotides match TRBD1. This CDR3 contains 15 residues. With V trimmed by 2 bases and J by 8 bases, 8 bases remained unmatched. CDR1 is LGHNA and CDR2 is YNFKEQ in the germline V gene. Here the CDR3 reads CASSQSRQGARGYTF. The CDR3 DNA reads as TGTGCCAGCAGCCAATCAAGACAGGGGGCGCGAGGCTACACCTTC.

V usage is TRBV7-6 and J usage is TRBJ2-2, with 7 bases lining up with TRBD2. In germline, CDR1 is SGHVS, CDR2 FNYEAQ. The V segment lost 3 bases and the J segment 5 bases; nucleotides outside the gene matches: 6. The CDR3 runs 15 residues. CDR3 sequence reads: CASSFGGSRTGELFF. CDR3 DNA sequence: TGTGCCAGCAGCTTTGGCGGGAGTAGGACCGGGGAGCTGTTTTTT.

CDR3 protein: CASSLGPLGYTF. The CDR3 bases are TGTGCCAGTAGTCTAGGGCCTCTCGGCTACACCTTC. V is TRBV19 and J is TRBJ1-2, with unresolved D. The V end lost 5 bases, the J end lost 8 bases, and 12 bases lay between the germline ends. There are 12 residues in the CDR3. Germline V CDR1 and CDR2: LNHDA, SQIVND (reference sequence).

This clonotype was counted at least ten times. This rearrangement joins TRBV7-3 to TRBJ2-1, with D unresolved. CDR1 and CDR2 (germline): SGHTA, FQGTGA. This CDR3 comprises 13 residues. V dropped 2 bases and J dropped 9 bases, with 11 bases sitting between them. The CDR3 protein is CASSLEVSGEQFF. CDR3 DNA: TGTGCCAGCAGCTTAGAAGTATCCGGTGAGCAGTTCTTC.

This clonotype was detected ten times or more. CDR3 nucleotides: TGCGCCAGCAGCTCCAGGGATTATCGTGGCTACACCTTC. The encoded protein is CASSSRDYRGYTF. V is TRBV5-1 and J is TRBJ1-2; D may be TRBD1 (5 bases). The germline gives CDR1 SGHRS, CDR2 YFSETQ. The CDR3 extends over 13 amino acids. Trimming took 3 bases from V and 7 from J, leaving 13 bases between them.

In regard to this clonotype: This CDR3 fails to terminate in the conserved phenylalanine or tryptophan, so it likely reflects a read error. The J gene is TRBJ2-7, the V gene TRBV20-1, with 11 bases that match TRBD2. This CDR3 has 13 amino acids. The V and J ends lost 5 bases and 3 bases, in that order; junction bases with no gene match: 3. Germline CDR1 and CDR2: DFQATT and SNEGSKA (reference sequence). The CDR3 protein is CSAAGLAVYEQYS. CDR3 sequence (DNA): TGCAGTGCTGCGGGACTAGCGGTCTACGAGCAGTACTCC.

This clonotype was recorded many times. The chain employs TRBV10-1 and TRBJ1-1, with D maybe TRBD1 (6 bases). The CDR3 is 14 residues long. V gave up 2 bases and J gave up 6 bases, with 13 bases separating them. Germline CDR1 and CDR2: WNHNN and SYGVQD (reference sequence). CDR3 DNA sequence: TGCGCCAGCAGTGAGGTGGGGGCTGAGTCTGAAGCTTTCTTT. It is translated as CASSEVGAESEAFF.

This chain's CDR3 is CASSLTGVDEQYF. For the CDR3, the DNA is TGTGCCAGCTCACTGACAGGGGTCGACGAGCAGTACTTC. The V and J genes are TRBV5-6 and TRBJ2-7; TRBD1 agrees at 8 bases. Germline CDR1 is SGHDT and CDR2 is YYEEEE. The junction had 8 bases not matched to a gene; V was cut back by 7 bases and J by 5 bases. The CDR3 runs 13 residues.

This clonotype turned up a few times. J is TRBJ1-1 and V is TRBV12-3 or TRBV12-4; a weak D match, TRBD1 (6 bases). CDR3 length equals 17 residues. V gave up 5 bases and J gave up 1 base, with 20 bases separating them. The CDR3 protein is CASSPWPDTGPNTEAFF. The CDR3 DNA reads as TGTGCCAGCAGTCCCTGGCCCGACACAGGGCCGAACACTGAAGCTTTCTTT.

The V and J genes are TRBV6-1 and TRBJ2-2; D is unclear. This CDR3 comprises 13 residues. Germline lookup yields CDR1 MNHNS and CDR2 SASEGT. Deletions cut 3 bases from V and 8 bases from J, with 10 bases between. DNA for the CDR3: TGTGCCAGCAGTGAGGGAATAACAGGGGAGCTGTTTTTT. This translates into CASSEGITGELFF.

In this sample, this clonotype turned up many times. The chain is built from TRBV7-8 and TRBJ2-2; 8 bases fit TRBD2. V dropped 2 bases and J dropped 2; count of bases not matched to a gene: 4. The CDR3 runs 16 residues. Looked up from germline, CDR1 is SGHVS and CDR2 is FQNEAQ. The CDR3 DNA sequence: TGTGCCAGCAGCTTAAGGGCGGGAGGAAACACCGGGGAGCTGTTTTTT. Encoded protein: CASSLRAGGNTGELFF. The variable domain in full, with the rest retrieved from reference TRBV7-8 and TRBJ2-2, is GAGVSQSPRYKVAKRGQDVALRCDPISGHVSLFWYQQALGQGPEFLTYFQNEAQLDKSGLPSDRFFAERPEGSVSTLKIQRTQQEDSAVYLCASSLRAGGNTGELFFGEGSRLTVL.

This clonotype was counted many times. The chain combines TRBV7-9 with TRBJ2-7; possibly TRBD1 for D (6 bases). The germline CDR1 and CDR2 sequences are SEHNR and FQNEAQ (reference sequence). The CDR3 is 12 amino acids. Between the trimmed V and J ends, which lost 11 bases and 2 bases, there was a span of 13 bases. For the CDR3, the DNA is TGTGCCCTCGACAGGTCCCCCTACGAGCAGTACTTC. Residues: CALDRSPYEQYF.

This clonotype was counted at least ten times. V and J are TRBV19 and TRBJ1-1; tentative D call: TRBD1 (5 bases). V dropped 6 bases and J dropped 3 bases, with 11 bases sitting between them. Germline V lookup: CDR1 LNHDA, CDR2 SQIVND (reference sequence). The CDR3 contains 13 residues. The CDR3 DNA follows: TGTGCCAGTAGACTCGACAGTTACACTGAAGCTTTCTTT. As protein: CASRLDSYTEAFF. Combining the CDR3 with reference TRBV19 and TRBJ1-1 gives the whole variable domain DGGITQSPKYLFRKEGQNVTLSCEQNLNHDAMYWYRQDPGQGLRLIYYSQIVNDFQKGDIAEGYSVSREKKESFPLTVTSAQKNPTAFYLCASRLDSYTEAFFGQGTRLTVV.

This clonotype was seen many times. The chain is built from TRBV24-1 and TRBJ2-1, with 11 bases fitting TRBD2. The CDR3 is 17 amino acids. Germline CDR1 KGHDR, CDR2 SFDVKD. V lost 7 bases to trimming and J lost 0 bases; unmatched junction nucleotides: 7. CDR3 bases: TGTGCCACCAGGGGACTAGCGGAGGGAAGCTCCTACAATGAGCAGTTCTTC. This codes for CATRGLAEGSSYNEQFF.

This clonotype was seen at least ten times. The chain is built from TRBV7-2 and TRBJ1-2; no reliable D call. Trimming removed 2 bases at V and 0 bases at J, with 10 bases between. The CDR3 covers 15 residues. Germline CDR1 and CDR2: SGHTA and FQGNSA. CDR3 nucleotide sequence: TGTGCCAGCAGCTTAAGGATCGCCGCTAACTATGGCTACACCTTC. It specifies CASSLRIAANYGYTF. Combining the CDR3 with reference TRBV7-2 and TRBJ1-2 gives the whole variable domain GAGVSQSPSNKVTEKGKDVELRCDPISGHTALYWYRQSLGQGLEFLIYFQGNSAPDKSGLPSDRFSAERTGGSVSTLTIQRTQQEDSAVYLCASSLRIAANYGYTFGSGTRLTVV.

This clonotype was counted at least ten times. The CDR3 sequence: CASSLGRSSYEQYF. In DNA form, the CDR3 reads TGTGCCAGCAGCTTGGGACGGAGCTCCTACGAGCAGTACTTC. V and J are TRBV7-9 and TRBJ2-7; the D gene could be TRBD1 or TRBD2 (5 bases each). V was cut by 3 bases and J by 0 bases, with 9 bases left in between. This CDR3 spans 14 amino acids. The germline CDR1 and CDR2 sequences are SEHNR and FQNEAQ (reference sequence).

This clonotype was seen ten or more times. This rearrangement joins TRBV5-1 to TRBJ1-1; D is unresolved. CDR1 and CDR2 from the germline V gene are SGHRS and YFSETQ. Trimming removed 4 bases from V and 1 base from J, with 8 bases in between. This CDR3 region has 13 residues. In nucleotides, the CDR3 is TGCGCCAGCAGCGACATGAGGAACACTGAAGCTTTCTTT. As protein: CASSDMRNTEAFF.

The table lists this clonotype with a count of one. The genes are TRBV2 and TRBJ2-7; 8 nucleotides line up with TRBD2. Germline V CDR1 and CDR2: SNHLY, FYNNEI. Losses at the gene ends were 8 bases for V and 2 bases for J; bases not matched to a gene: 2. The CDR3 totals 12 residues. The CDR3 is CASRGGPYEQYF. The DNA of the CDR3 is TGTGCCAGCCGGGGGGGACCCTACGAGCAGTACTTC.

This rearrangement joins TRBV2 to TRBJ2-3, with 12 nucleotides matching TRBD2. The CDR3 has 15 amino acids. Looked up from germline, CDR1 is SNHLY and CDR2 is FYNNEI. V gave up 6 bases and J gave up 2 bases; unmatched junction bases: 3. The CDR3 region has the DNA TGTGCCAGCAGGGGACTAGCGGGTTACACAGATACGCAGTATTTT. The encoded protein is CASRGLAGYTDTQYF.